The rows below give T cell receptor beta chains drawn from one sample of a study of blood T cell repertoires in COVID-19. Assay used: immunoSEQ multiplex PCR; TCRdb lists only in-frame clones, some missing. The table includes 60,000 to 65,000 clones, 88% detected once. Sequenced sample: peripheral blood. These receptors came from a man aged 45-60 years with active COVID-19. Both conserved end residues are part of each CDR3. A D gene is named only where the DNA matches it firmly. A row's size may be missing; if present it is once, few, many or a size class.

abundance	d_gene	v_gene	j_gene	CDR3nt	CDR3aa
NA	NA	TRBV6-6	TRBJ1-1	TGTGCCAGCAGGACCGAGGCAGACACTGAAGCTTTCTTT	CASRTEADTEAFF
NA	TRBD2	TRBV3-1/TRBV3-2	TRBJ2-7	TGTGCCAGCAGCCAAGAACCGGGACTAGTCTCCGAGCAGTACTTC	CASSQEPGLVSEQYF
once	TRBD1	TRBV19	TRBJ1-5	TGTGCCAGTAAGGGACAGGGGGCTTATCAGCCCCAGCATTTT	CASKGQGAYQPQHF
NA	TRBD1	TRBV30	TRBJ1-4	TGTGCCTGGACAGGGGGCCGGGGTGAAAAACTGTTTTTT	CAWTGGRGEKLFF
NA	TRBD2	TRBV7-7	TRBJ2-2	TGTGCCAGCAGCTTAGGACTAGCGGGGGTCGGGGAGCTGTTTTTT	CASSLGLAGVGELFF
NA	NA	TRBV19	TRBJ1-1	TGTGCCAGTAGAGTTCCGGGAGCAAACACTGAAGCTTTCTTT	CASRVPGANTEAFF
NA	TRBD1	TRBV9	TRBJ1-4	TGTGCCAGCAGCGACGTGTACACAGGGGGGATTAATGAAAAACTGTTTTTT	CASSDVYTGGINEKLFF
NA	NA	TRBV2	TRBJ2-5	TGTGCCAGCCGGAGTGGGGGGGAGACCCAGTACTTC	CASRSGGETQYF
NA	TRBD1	TRBV27	TRBJ2-1	TGTGCCAGCAGTTCAAGACAGGGGCGGTACAATGAGCAGTTCTTC	CASSSRQGRYNEQFF
NA	NA	TRBV7-2	TRBJ2-3	TGTGCCAGCAGCTTTGGTAGATTAGCATCAGATACGCAGTATTTT	CASSFGRLASDTQYF
NA	NA	TRBV6-2/TRBV6-3	TRBJ1-1	TGTGCCAGCAGTTTCCCCACGGGGGGCCTTAACACTGAAGCTTTCTTT	CASSFPTGGLNTEAFF
NA	NA	TRBV6-1	TRBJ1-1	TGTGCCAGCAGTGAAGCCGTGAGGGGGACTGAAGCTTTCTTT	CASSEAVRGTEAFF
NA	NA	TRBV4-2	TRBJ2-7	TGTGCCAGCAGTTCCCGGGAATCCTACGAGCAGTACTTC	CASSSRESYEQYF
NA	NA	TRBV6-5	TRBJ1-2	TGTGCCAGCAGGGCGGTTAACTATGGCTACACCTTC	CASRAVNYGYTF
NA	NA	TRBV9	TRBJ1-3	TGTGCCAGCAGCGTAGTCGCGGGGTCGGGAAACACCATATATTTT	CASSVVAGSGNTIYF
NA	TRBD1	TRBV6-5	TRBJ1-4	TGTGCCAGCAGCAGCCGGGACAGGGGAGAAAAACTGTTTTTT	CASSSRDRGEKLFF
NA	NA	TRBV7-9	TRBJ1-2	TGTGCCAGCTCTCTTCGGGGAGCGCAAGACTATGGCTACACCTTC	CASSLRGAQDYGYTF
NA	TRBD2	TRBV29-1	TRBJ2-5	TGCAGCGTTGTACGTGGGACTACCCAAGAGACCCAGTACTTC	CSVVRGTTQETQYF